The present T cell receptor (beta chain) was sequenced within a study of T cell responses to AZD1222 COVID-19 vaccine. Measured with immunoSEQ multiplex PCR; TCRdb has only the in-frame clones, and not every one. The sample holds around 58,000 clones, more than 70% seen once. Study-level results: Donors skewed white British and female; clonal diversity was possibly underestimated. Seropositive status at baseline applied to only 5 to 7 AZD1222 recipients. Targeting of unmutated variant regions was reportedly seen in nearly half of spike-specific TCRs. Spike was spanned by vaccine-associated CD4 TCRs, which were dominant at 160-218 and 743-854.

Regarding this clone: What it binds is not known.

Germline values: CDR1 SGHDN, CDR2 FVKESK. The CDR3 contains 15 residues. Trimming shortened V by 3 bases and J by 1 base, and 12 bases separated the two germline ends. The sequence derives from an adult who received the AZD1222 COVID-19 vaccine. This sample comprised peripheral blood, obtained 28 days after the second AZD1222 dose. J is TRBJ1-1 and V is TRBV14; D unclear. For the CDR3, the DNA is TGTGCCAGCAGCCAGCCCCCCAGCACGAACACTGAAGCTTTCTTT. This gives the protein CASSQPPSTNTEAFF.